One TCR beta chain is described in this entry. The record originates from a study of blood T cell repertoires in COVID-19. On the study more broadly: Nucleic acid was either cDNA or gDNA, and it came from T cells, B-cell-depleted T cells, or PBMCs.

Authors' data handling: By means of reference gene primer amplification, nucleated cell counts were estimated. Method: immunoSEQ multiplex PCR; TCRdb's copy keeps in-frame clones and lacks some. The V and J calls and the clone size are those of that table, but D and trimming were determined from the DNA. The data show 90,000 to 120,000 clones, 60% to 85% seen once. CDR3 size: 15 residues. V was clipped by 4 bases and J by 7 bases; unmatched bases: 6. Germline V gene sequence: CDR1 MDHEN, CDR2 SYDVKM. Sequencing input: peripheral blood. V is TRBV28 and J is TRBJ1-6; 8 bases line up with TRBD1. The receptor's source is a middle-aged woman with acute or convalescent COVID-19. The CDR3, as DNA: TGTGCCAGCAGTTCTACAGGGACAGGCAATTCACCCCTCCACTTT. It encodes CASSSTGTGNSPLHF.